A selection of T cell receptor beta chains follows, all from one sample in a study of molecular identifiers for immune sequencing clone quantification. Using its own MiXCR run on the PCR reads, TCRdb lists one record per CDR3 protein. The data contain approximately 500,000 distinct CDR3 sequences, around 23% of them seen just once; the ten biggest clones take up approximately 0.76%. Sequencing was done on a sample of naive CD8+ T cells from blood, with Jurkat cell RNA spiked in. Source of these receptors: a human donor in good health. Some libraries in this study had Jurkat cell RNA spiked in. The CDR3 runs from the conserved cysteine through the conserved F or W. The D gene is left open where the match is weak. Part of the rows lack a size; the others show once, few, many or a class for expanded clones.

>TRBV5-1|TRBD1|TRBJ2-7|few
TGCGCCAGCAGCTTGGATGGCGCCCGGACAGGGCCAAACGAGCAGTACTTC
CASSLDGARTGPNEQYF
>TRBV10-1|-|TRBJ2-2|-
TGCGCCAGCAGTGAGCACAGGGAGGGCACCGGGGAGCTGTTTTTT
CASSEHREGTGELFF
>TRBV7-9|-|TRBJ1-1|-
TGTGCCAGCAGCTTGGGGGGGGTAGGAGCTTTCTTT
CASSLGGVGAFF
>TRBV6-5|TRBD2|TRBJ2-7|many
TGTGCCAGCAGCGAACTAGCGGGAGGGGTCGAGCAGTACTTC
CASSELAGGVEQYF
>TRBV20-1|-|TRBJ2-3|many
TGCAGTGCTAGAGATCCGACTGCCACTTTCACAGATACGCAGTATTTT
CSARDPTATFTDTQYF
>TRBV6-5|-|TRBJ1-1|-
TGTGCCAGCAGAAGGGACACACTGAACACTGAAGCTTTCTTT
CASRRDTLNTEAFF
>TRBV2|-|TRBJ2-4|many
TGTGCCAGCCAAGAGGGTAACGAAAACATTCAGTACTTC
CASQEGNENIQYF
>TRBV6-1|-|TRBJ2-7|-
TGTGCCAGCAGTGAATTTCCCAGGTTTAACTCCTACGAGCAGTACTTC
CASSEFPRFNSYEQYF
>TRBV9|-|TRBJ2-3|-
TGTGCCAGCAGCCCTCCTAGCGTTGGGTACACAGATACGCAGTATTTT
CASSPPSVGYTDTQYF
>TRBV4-1|TRBD2|TRBJ2-5|-
TGCGCCAGCAGCCATCCCTCTAGCGGGGGGCCCGCAGGGGAGACCCAGTACTTC
CASSHPSSGGPAGETQYF
>TRBV7-9|-|TRBJ2-5|few
TGTGCCAGCAGCTCTAGACTCACCAACCAAGAGACCCAGTACTTC
CASSSRLTNQETQYF
>TRBV4-3|TRBD1|TRBJ1-1|many
TGCGCCAGCAGCCCCTCCAGGACAGGGCAAGCTTTCTTT
CASSPSRTGQAFF
>TRBV4-1|TRBD2|TRBJ2-1|few
TGCGCCAGCAGCCAAGTCGGTCTAGCGGCCCCTAGCTCCTACAATGAGCAGTTCTTC
CASSQVGLAAPSSYNEQFF
>TRBV12-3/TRBV12-4|-|TRBJ2-1|-
TGTGCCAGCAGTTTACAGGGTTTCCCCTACAATGAGCAGTTCTTC
CASSLQGFPYNEQFF
>TRBV4-3|TRBD2|TRBJ2-7|-
TGCGCCAGCAGCCAAGATCGGGGGGTGCACTTCGAGCAGTACTTC
CASSQDRGVHFEQYF
>TRBV6-6|TRBD2|TRBJ2-1|-
TGTGCCAGCAGTTACTCCGGGACTAGCGGGGCTATTGAGCAGTTCTTC
CASSYSGTSGAIEQFF
>TRBV9|-|TRBJ1-5|many
TGTGCCAGCGGAGACAGGAATCAGCCCCAGCATTTT
CASGDRNQPQHF
>TRBV24-1|TRBD2|TRBJ2-3|-
TGTGCCACCAGCTTAGCGGGGCCAGATACGCAGTATTTT
CATSLAGPDTQYF
>TRBV13|-|TRBJ1-1|-
TGTGCCAGCAGCTTATGGGGCAGGAACACTGAAGCTTTCTTT
CASSLWGRNTEAFF
>TRBV24-1|-|TRBJ2-6|-
TGTGCCACCGGGTACTCTGGGGCCAACGTCCTGACTTTC
CATGYSGANVLTF
>TRBV4-3|TRBD1|TRBJ2-1|-
TGCGCCAGCAGCCAAGATGCGGTGGCAGGGGGCTATGAGCAGTTCTTC
CASSQDAVAGGYEQFF